Listed below are T cell receptor beta chains from one sample, sequenced in a study of vaccination effects on CD4 cells after COVID-19. Measured with immunoSEQ multiplex PCR; TCRdb has only the in-frame clones, and not every one. The sample contains 25,000 to 30,000 clones, about 70% of which appear only once. Their recognized antigens are unknown. The sample here was CD4+ T cells from PBMCs cultured with HCoV-NL63 spike peptides, taken before COVID-19 vaccination. The receptors were gathered from a human donor who received a COVID-19 vaccine. CDR3s include the opening cysteine and the closing phenylalanine or tryptophan. The D gene is left open where the match is weak. Only part of the rows carry a size: once, few, many, or a class if the clone is expanded.

J gene: TRBJ2-7
D gene: TRBD1
CDR3 length: 15
clone size: few
V gene: TRBV2
CDR3 DNA: TGTGCCAGCAGGGCGGGACAGGGGATTGCGTACGAGCAGTACTTC
CDR3 protein: CASRAGQGIAYEQYF

J gene: TRBJ1-6
D gene: -
CDR3 length: 12
clone size: -
V gene: TRBV5-6
CDR3 DNA: TGTGCCAGCAGCGGCCGGGGAGGGGGTGTGCACTTT
CDR3 protein: CASSGRGGGVHF

J gene: TRBJ2-7
D gene: -
CDR3 length: 12
clone size: few
V gene: TRBV2
CDR3 DNA: TGTGCCAGCAGTCGACAGGTCCACGAGCAGTACTTC
CDR3 protein: CASSRQVHEQYF

J gene: TRBJ1-2
D gene: -
CDR3 length: 11
clone size: -
V gene: TRBV20-1
CDR3 DNA: TGCAGTGCGACAGGTCTCTATGGCTACACCTTC
CDR3 protein: CSATGLYGYTF

J gene: TRBJ2-2
D gene: TRBD2
CDR3 length: 15
clone size: -
V gene: TRBV7-2
CDR3 DNA: TGTGCCAGCAGCTTGGGAGGGGTCAACACCGGGGAGCTGTTTTTT
CDR3 protein: CASSLGGVNTGELFF

J gene: TRBJ1-6
D gene: -
CDR3 length: 14
clone size: -
V gene: TRBV19
CDR3 DNA: TGTGCCAGTAGCGCCGGGCCTCCAAATTCACCCCTCCACTTT
CDR3 protein: CASSAGPPNSPLHF

J gene: TRBJ1-2
D gene: -
CDR3 length: 13
clone size: -
V gene: TRBV7-2
CDR3 DNA: TGTGCCAGCAGCTTTGGGGCAGCGGGTGGCTACACCTTC
CDR3 protein: CASSFGAAGGYTF

J gene: TRBJ1-3
D gene: -
CDR3 length: 14
clone size: -
V gene: TRBV10-3
CDR3 DNA: TGTGCCATCAGTCCCGACGGCTCTGGAAACACCATATATTTT
CDR3 protein: CAISPDGSGNTIYF

J gene: TRBJ1-2
D gene: -
CDR3 length: 14
clone size: few
V gene: TRBV4-2
CDR3 DNA: TGTGCCAGCAGCCAAGACCGGACAGCCTATGGCTACACCTTC
CDR3 protein: CASSQDRTAYGYTF

J gene: TRBJ1-2
D gene: -
CDR3 length: 13
clone size: -
V gene: TRBV12-3/TRBV12-4
CDR3 DNA: TGTGCCAGCAGGGACGGATCATCCTATGGCTACACCTTC
CDR3 protein: CASRDGSSYGYTF

J gene: TRBJ1-1
D gene: -
CDR3 length: 13
clone size: once
V gene: TRBV18
CDR3 DNA: TGTGCCAGCGGACTGGATGCGAACACTGAAGCTTTCTTT
CDR3 protein: CASGLDANTEAFF

J gene: TRBJ2-1
D gene: -
CDR3 length: 14
clone size: few
V gene: TRBV6-1
CDR3 DNA: TGTGCCAGCAGGGAAGGGACATTCAACAATGAGCAGTTCTTC
CDR3 protein: CASREGTFNNEQFF

J gene: TRBJ2-2
D gene: -
CDR3 length: 15
clone size: -
V gene: TRBV9
CDR3 DNA: TGTGCCAGCAGCGTACGGGCAGGGCCCACCGGGGAGCTGTTTTTT
CDR3 protein: CASSVRAGPTGELFF

J gene: TRBJ2-1
D gene: -
CDR3 length: 15
clone size: -
V gene: TRBV27
CDR3 DNA: TGTGCCAGCAGTTTATTAGGGGCGATGTCCAATGAGCAGTTCTTC
CDR3 protein: CASSLLGAMSNEQFF

J gene: TRBJ2-2
D gene: TRBD2
CDR3 length: 16
clone size: -
V gene: TRBV5-6
CDR3 DNA: TGTGCCAGCAGCTTGGGTCTAGCGGGCGCCACCGGGGAGCTGTTTTTT
CDR3 protein: CASSLGLAGATGELFF

J gene: TRBJ2-3
D gene: -
CDR3 length: 14
clone size: -
V gene: TRBV5-1
CDR3 DNA: TGCGCCAGCAGCTTGGTCAGGGAAACAGATACGCAGTATTTT
CDR3 protein: CASSLVRETDTQYF

J gene: TRBJ2-3
D gene: TRBD2
CDR3 length: 17
clone size: -
V gene: TRBV6-2/TRBV6-3
CDR3 DNA: TGTGCCAGCAGTCCCTTCCCCTTAGCGGGGGCTGGAGATACGCAGTATTTT
CDR3 protein: CASSPFPLAGAGDTQYF

J gene: TRBJ2-1
D gene: TRBD1
CDR3 length: 14
clone size: -
V gene: TRBV7-9
CDR3 DNA: TGTGCCAGCAGGGCCGGGACAGGGTTCATTGAGCAGTTCTTC
CDR3 protein: CASRAGTGFIEQFF

J gene: TRBJ1-2
D gene: -
CDR3 length: 14
clone size: -
V gene: TRBV29-1
CDR3 DNA: TGCAGCGTTGAAGAGGGCCAGGGTCTAATCCGCTACACCTTC
CDR3 protein: CSVEEGQGLIRYTF

J gene: TRBJ2-7
D gene: TRBD1
CDR3 length: 14
clone size: -
V gene: TRBV6-2/TRBV6-3
CDR3 DNA: TGTGCCAGCAGTTACAGGGGGCCAACCTACGAGCAGTACTTC
CDR3 protein: CASSYRGPTYEQYF

J gene: TRBJ1-1
D gene: TRBD1
CDR3 length: 13
clone size: -
V gene: TRBV9
CDR3 DNA: TGTGCCAGCAGCCCGACAGGGAGGACTGAAGCTTTCTTT
CDR3 protein: CASSPTGRTEAFF

J gene: TRBJ1-5
D gene: -
CDR3 length: 16
clone size: -
V gene: TRBV6-2/TRBV6-3
CDR3 DNA: TGTGCCAGCAGACCTGATCTGCGGGCTAGCAATCAGCCCCAGCATTTT
CDR3 protein: CASRPDLRASNQPQHF

J gene: TRBJ1-2
D gene: -
CDR3 length: 17
clone size: -
V gene: TRBV12-5
CDR3 DNA: TGTGCTAGTGGTTTGGTACGTGGGGACGAGTGGCGCGGTGGCTACACCTTC
CDR3 protein: CASGLVRGDEWRGGYTF

J gene: TRBJ1-4
D gene: -
CDR3 length: 15
clone size: once
V gene: TRBV7-2
CDR3 DNA: TGTGCCAGCAGCTTCCAGCGGGGGACTAATGAAAAACTGTTTTTT
CDR3 protein: CASSFQRGTNEKLFF

J gene: TRBJ1-1
D gene: -
CDR3 length: 15
clone size: -
V gene: TRBV18
CDR3 DNA: TGTGCCAGCTCACAACGGACCGGGACGGGGAGTGAAGCTTTCTTT
CDR3 protein: CASSQRTGTGSEAFF

J gene: TRBJ2-3
D gene: TRBD2
CDR3 length: 16
clone size: -
V gene: TRBV6-5
CDR3 DNA: TGTGCCAGCAGCTACGAGGTCTCCCGGGAGGCAGATACGCAGTATTTT
CDR3 protein: CASSYEVSREADTQYF

J gene: TRBJ2-1
D gene: TRBD1
CDR3 length: 14
clone size: once
V gene: TRBV9
CDR3 DNA: TGTGCCAGCAGCGTAGAAGGGGACAGGGCAAGGCAGTTCTTC
CDR3 protein: CASSVEGDRARQFF

J gene: TRBJ2-4
D gene: -
CDR3 length: 20
clone size: -
V gene: TRBV4-1
CDR3 DNA: TGCGCCAGCAGCCAAGAAGCCGGCAGGGTGAGGACCCAAGCCAAAAACATTCAGTACTTC
CDR3 protein: CASSQEAGRVRTQAKNIQYF

J gene: TRBJ2-1
D gene: -
CDR3 length: 14
clone size: -
V gene: TRBV4-3
CDR3 DNA: TGCGCCAGCAGCCAAATCGAACTATCGGGTGAGCAGTTCTTC
CDR3 protein: CASSQIELSGEQFF

J gene: TRBJ2-1
D gene: TRBD2
CDR3 length: 14
clone size: -
V gene: TRBV30
CDR3 DNA: TGTGCCTGGAGTGCAAGCCTCGCGGGGGGCTGGCAGTTCTTC
CDR3 protein: CAWSASLAGGWQFF

J gene: TRBJ2-1
D gene: -
CDR3 length: 14
clone size: -
V gene: TRBV19
CDR3 DNA: TGTGCCAGTACCTACCTAGGGGGGGCCGGTGAGCAGTTCTTC
CDR3 protein: CASTYLGGAGEQFF

J gene: TRBJ1-2
D gene: -
CDR3 length: 18
clone size: -
V gene: TRBV4-1
CDR3 DNA: TGCGCCAGCAGCCAAGATTATCATTCGGGCGGTCCCCCCTATGGCTACACCTTC
CDR3 protein: CASSQDYHSGGPPYGYTF

J gene: TRBJ2-7
D gene: -
CDR3 length: 12
clone size: -
V gene: TRBV5-1
CDR3 DNA: TGCGCCAGCAGCTCTTCTCCATCCGAGCAGTACTTC
CDR3 protein: CASSSSPSEQYF

J gene: TRBJ2-7
D gene: -
CDR3 length: 16
clone size: -
V gene: TRBV4-1
CDR3 DNA: TGCGCCAGCAGCCGAGAGGTGGGCAGGGGCTTCTACGAGCAGTACTTC
CDR3 protein: CASSREVGRGFYEQYF

J gene: TRBJ2-5
D gene: -
CDR3 length: 12
clone size: -
V gene: TRBV29-1
CDR3 DNA: TGCAGCGTTGGTAATAGCCAAGAGACCCAGTACTTC
CDR3 protein: CSVGNSQETQYF

J gene: TRBJ2-7
D gene: -
CDR3 length: 13
clone size: -
V gene: TRBV5-6
CDR3 DNA: TGTGCCAGCAGCTTGGAACCTACCTACGAGCAGTACTTC
CDR3 protein: CASSLEPTYEQYF

J gene: TRBJ2-1
D gene: TRBD2
CDR3 length: 15
clone size: -
V gene: TRBV5-4
CDR3 DNA: TGTGCCAGCAGCTTGGTGGCTAGCGGGAACAATGAGCAGTTCTTC
CDR3 protein: CASSLVASGNNEQFF